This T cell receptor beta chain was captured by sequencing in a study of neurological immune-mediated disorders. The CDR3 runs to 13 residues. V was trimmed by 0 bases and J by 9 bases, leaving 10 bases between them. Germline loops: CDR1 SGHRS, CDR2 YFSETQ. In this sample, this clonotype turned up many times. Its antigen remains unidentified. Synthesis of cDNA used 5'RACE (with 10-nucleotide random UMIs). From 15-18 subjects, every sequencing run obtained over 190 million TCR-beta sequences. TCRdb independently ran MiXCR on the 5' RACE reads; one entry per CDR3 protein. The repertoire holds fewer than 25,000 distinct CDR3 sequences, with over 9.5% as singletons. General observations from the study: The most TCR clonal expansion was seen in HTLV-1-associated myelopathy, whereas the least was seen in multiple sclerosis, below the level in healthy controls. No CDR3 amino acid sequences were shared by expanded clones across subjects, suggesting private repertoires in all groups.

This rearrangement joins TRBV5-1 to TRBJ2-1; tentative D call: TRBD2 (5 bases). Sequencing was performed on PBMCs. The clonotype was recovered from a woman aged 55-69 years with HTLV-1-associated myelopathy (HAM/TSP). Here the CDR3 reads CASSLEPTSEQFF. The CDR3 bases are TGCGCCAGCAGCTTGGAACCCACTAGTGAGCAGTTCTTC.